This T cell receptor (beta chain) was sequenced for a study of T cell responses to AZD1222 COVID-19 vaccine. Germline V lookup: CDR1 KGHSY, CDR2 FQNENV. V gave up 0 bases and J gave up 2 bases; unmatched junction bases: 13. CDR3 length: 19 amino acids. Clones were read by immunoSEQ multiplex PCR, and TCRdb kept only the in-frame ones, dropping some. This table has some 120,000 clones, around nine tenths appearing once. This TCR came from an adult in good health. Material: peripheral blood, obtained on day 0 of AZD1222 vaccination. The chain uses TRBV16 and TRBJ2-4; 7 positions match TRBD1. The CDR3 sequence: CASSQSEVGQGVSKNIQYF. As DNA, the CDR3 is TGTGCCAGCAGCCAATCGGAGGTTGGGCAGGGGGTTTCCAAAAACATTCAGTACTTC.